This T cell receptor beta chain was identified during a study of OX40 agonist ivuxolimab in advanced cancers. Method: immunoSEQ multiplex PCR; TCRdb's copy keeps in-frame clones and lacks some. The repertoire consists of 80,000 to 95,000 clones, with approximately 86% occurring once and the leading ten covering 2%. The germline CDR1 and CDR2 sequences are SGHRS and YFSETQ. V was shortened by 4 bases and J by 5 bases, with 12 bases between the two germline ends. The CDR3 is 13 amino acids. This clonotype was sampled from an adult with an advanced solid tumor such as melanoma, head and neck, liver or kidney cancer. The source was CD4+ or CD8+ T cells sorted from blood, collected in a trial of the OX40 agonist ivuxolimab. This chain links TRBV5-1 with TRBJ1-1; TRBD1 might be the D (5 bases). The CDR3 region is CASSADQGTEAFF. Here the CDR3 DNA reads TGCGCCAGCAGCGCAGATCAGGGAACTGAAGCTTTCTTT.